The clone carrying this TCR beta chain was seen once. The antigen is unknown. This sample was included in a study of T cell repertoires in cytomegalovirus infection. Study-wide context: A matching HLA type, together with CMV infection, was signaled by public TCR beta signatures.

Study-wide results and limits: The ex vivo response showed dominance by HLA-C-restricted CMV-specific TCR beta clonotypes.

The J segment lost 2 bases and the V segment lost 3 bases, leaving 16 bases of the junction unmatched. The CDR3 extends over 18 amino acids. CDR1 is SGDLS and CDR2 is YYNGEE in the germline V gene. TCRdb re-called the reads with MiXCR, one entry per CDR3 protein. The table shows approximately 550,000 distinct CDR3 sequences, with about 17% occurring only once. This chain links TRBV9 with TRBJ1-1, with TRBD1 matching over 7 bases. This clonotype was obtained from a human donor in good health (CMV status not recorded). Some clones in this sample may be carry-over from other donors' samples. Sample: CD8+ T cells from PBMCs. Here the CDR3 reads CASSENRGSDNPNTEAFF. The CDR3 region has the DNA TGTGCCAGCAGCGAAAACAGGGGATCGGATAATCCCAACACTGAAGCTTTCTTT.